This T cell receptor beta chain was recorded in a study of beta chain features in type 1 diabetes (dated by TCRdb to the late 2010s). At the level of the whole study: Patients and healthy donors did not differ in mean age, gender distribution, total cell number or subset yield. A total of roughly 110 million sorted cells were examined across all samples, and the number of cells per subset was strongly correlated with RNA yield. The study compared TCRB repertoires of sorted circulating CD4+ T cell subsets between recently diagnosed type 1 diabetes patients and matched healthy donors. Naive and central memory subsets were obtained from all 30 or so donors, but regulatory and stem cell-like memory subsets were isolated from only 8 patients and roughly 8 healthy donors.

Each donor gave one peripheral blood draw, approximately 110 mL on average, collected into heparinised tubes. Naive, central memory, regulatory and stem cell-like memory CD4+ T cells were sorted on a BD FACSAria II using a panel including CD45RO, CCR7, CD25, CD127, CD95 and CD27. All sorted populations exceeded 95% purity. PBMCs were isolated immediately by Lymphoprep density gradient centrifugation and stained directly without culture. Samples were stained and sorted in pairs, with one healthy donor and one patient per experiment, so that batch effects were minimized. What the authors observed across the whole study: A moderate but significant shortening of TCRB CDR3 length was observed in type 1 diabetes patients in all four CD4+ subsets. Naive, central memory and regulatory TCRB repertoires appeared to be more alike among patients than among healthy donors. Because the HLA sub-analyses included only small numbers of individuals, any influence of HLA type on TCRB rearrangement was left unresolved. At VDJ recombination sites, patients with type 1 diabetes made fewer insertions and deleted more nucleotides, a pattern implying thymic rearrangement abnormalities. Because cDNA rather than genomic DNA was sequenced, highly expressing activated cells could have been over-represented, although no difference in activation and CD3 levels was found between groups. PCR may preferentially amplify shorter templates, but because patient and control samples were amplified and corrected together, any resulting skew would affect both groups equally.

CDR1 and CDR2 were assigned from the germline V gene as SGHVS and FQNEAQ. V is reduced by 1 base and J by 6 bases, leaving a spacing of 10 bases between them. Spanning cysteine to phenylalanine, the CDR3 consists of 14 amino acids. Only CDR3 DNA remains: 42 bases, in frame from the first base. The entire amount of isolated RNA was reverse transcribed using the High Capacity cDNA Reverse Transcription Kit, so the sequenced TCRB transcripts were expressed ones. Deep immunoSEQ sequencing was applied to naive, central memory and regulatory T cell samples, giving an average of roughly 3.5 million total reads per sample. After sorted cells were lysed in RLT buffer, RNA was extracted with DNase-treated RNeasy Micro or Mini kits, with the choice depending on cell number. To prevent cross-contamination, each cell subset was processed individually, whereas patient and healthy donor samples were processed jointly. TCRB sequences were amplified from cDNA with the immunoSEQ multiplex PCR, producing 87-bp fragments spanning the CDR3 region. Sequencing of the amplicons was done on the Illumina HiSeq platform. Regarding the original processing steps: PCR bias was computationally corrected using synthetic template baselines, reads within Hamming distance 2 were collapsed, and singletons that could not be merged were discarded. By aligning reads against IMGT, V, D and J genes, CDR3 length, and insertions or deletions at six rearrangement sites were assigned. Clonotype counts were normalized to sorted cell number within each subset before computing true diversity and Gini coefficients with the tcR R package. The overlap coefficient, calculated on TCRB nucleotide sequences, was used to measure repertoire sharing. Out-of-frame TCRB sequences from naive cells were analyzed to stand in for the pre-selection repertoire. As stored in TCRdb, this immuneACCESS dataset retains in-frame rearrangements with V and J assigned. A fraction of the clones does not appear; measured against another copy, unresolved V genes explain less than half of the discrepancy, and the remainder lacks a known reason. Clonal size and the V and J genes are those of that table, whereas D and trimming came from the DNA. The sample table lists about 650,000 clones, around 12% of them with a count of one. The ten top clones hold 0.095% to 0.15% of the sample.

Points on this clone: Its target antigen remains unknown. No much larger clone is present one base from it, and per-base qualities are unavailable.

Input material: naive CD4+ T cells from blood. What the cell subset or site label conveys for this sample: true naive CD4+ T cells. The TCR originated in a man aged 25-45 years with type 1 diabetes. Here the chain combines TRBV7-8 and TRBJ2-4; the best D guess is TRBD1, with 5 bases matching. Here the CDR3 is given as CASSLGGTLNIQYF. The sequenced DNA: TGTGCCAGCAGCTTAGGGGGCACCCTAAACATTCAGTACTTC.